What follows describes a single TCR beta chain. Its antigen remains unidentified. No per-base quality is available; no much larger clone lies one base away. The CDR3 covers 15 residues, taking in both the cysteine and the phenylalanine. Only CDR3 DNA is held: 45 bases, read in frame from base 1. Naive and memory CD4+ T cells were separated from cryopreserved PBMCs by first enriching for CD4 and then performing EasySep naive CD4+ T cell enrichment. PBMCs were isolated from leukapheresis product or whole blood by Ficoll-Paque PLUS gradient centrifugation. The PBMCs went either fresh into the expansion assay or into cryopreservation at -140 degrees C. The QIAamp Micro DNA Kit was used to extract genomic DNA from the CD4+ T cells. Deep-resolution immunoSEQ TCR-beta sequencing was performed on DNA from uncultured naive and memory CD4+ T cells. Per the authors' processing: During preprocessing, nonproductive sequences were removed, as were CDR3s that did not start with C, did not end with F or W, or were shorter than 7 amino acids. Cultured and uncultured naive and memory CD4+ repertoires were searched for CDR3s previously identified as spike- and CEF-reactive. CDR3 homology was quantified as pairwise Levenshtein distance, calculated with the stringdist R package after three terminal residues were trimmed from each end. TCRdb took over this immuneACCESS table, retaining in-frame rearrangements with V and J assigned. Such tables are incomplete; in checked studies, under half of the missing clones stem from an unresolved V gene, and the remainder is unexplained. V and J calls and clone size are given by that table; D and trimming were obtained from the DNA. This sample has some 42,000 clones in its table, and roughly 90% of those were observed once. The ten top clones hold less than 10% of the sample.

This specimen belongs to a study of CD4 T cells in relation to SARS-CoV-2 and coronaviruses (dated by TCRdb to the early 2020s). General notes on the study: Across all 12 patients in the convalescent cohort, the median age was roughly 36 years, with a range of roughly 21 to 75 years. The roughly twelve convalescent patients included 8 males and 4 females; two subjects were Hispanic. HLA restriction was mapped for shared crossreactive spike epitopes using patient-derived lymphoblastoid cell lines. Memory CD4+ T cell crossreactivity between SARS-CoV-2 and common cold coronavirus spike proteins was assessed at the TCR clonotype level in the study. The Adaptive Biotechnologies TCR-sequencing kit was used to sequence samples from three pre-COVID donors and the naive versus memory experiments, whereas other data were Illumina-based. A different TCR-beta assay, based on Illumina, was used to sequence expansion assays from other donors in the study. What the research found in general, with its limitations: Because no donor provided both pre-pandemic and post-infection samples, tracing the source of pre-existing responses was limited. In roughly 70% of donors, memory CD4+ clonotypes turned up that crossrecognized SARS-CoV-2 and at least one common cold coronavirus spike. Crossreactivity analysis was centred on spike protein, so crossreactivity against other viral proteins was not assessed. Compared with monoreactive clones, crossreactive clones had significantly weaker SARS-CoV-2-driven expansion, a result consistent with antigenic imprinting. Naive versus memory sequencing indicated the assay detects memory recall responses rather than primary responses primed during culture. Small numbers of patients and of tested TCRs limited the study.

Sequenced material: memory CD4+ T cells from PBMCs. The cell subset or site label here, explained by the study, means: memory (non-naive) CD4+ T cells. The rearranged chain carries TRBV12-2 and TRBJ1-2. TRBV12-2 is marked as a pseudogene. The TCR sequence derives from an adult with COVID-19. In nucleotide form, the sequence is TGTGCAAGTCGCCGCTTCCTTGGTGGTAGCTATGGCTACACCTTC. Its translation is CASRRFLGGSYGYTF.